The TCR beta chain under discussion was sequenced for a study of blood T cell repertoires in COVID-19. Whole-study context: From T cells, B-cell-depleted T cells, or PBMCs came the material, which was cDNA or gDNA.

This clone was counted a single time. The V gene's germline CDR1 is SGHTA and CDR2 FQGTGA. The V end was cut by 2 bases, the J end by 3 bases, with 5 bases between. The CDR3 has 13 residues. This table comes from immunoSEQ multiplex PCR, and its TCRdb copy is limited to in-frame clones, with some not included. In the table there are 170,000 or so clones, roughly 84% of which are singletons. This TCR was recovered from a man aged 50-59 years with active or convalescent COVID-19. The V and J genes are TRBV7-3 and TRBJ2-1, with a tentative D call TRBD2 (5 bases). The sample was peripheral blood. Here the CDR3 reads CASSLDYYNEQFF. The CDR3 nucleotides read TGTGCCAGCAGCTTAGACTACTACAATGAGCAGTTCTTC.